The next 25 T cell receptor beta chains were all read from a single sample in a study of OX40 agonist ivuxolimab in advanced cancers. Profiled with immunoSEQ multiplex PCR; TCRdb holds only in-frame clones, not every one. The table lists approximately 77,000 clones, about 89% of them singletons. The source was CD4+ or CD8+ T cells sorted from blood, collected in a trial of the OX40 agonist ivuxolimab. The receptors derive from an adult with an advanced solid tumor such as melanoma, head and neck, liver or kidney cancer.

The CDR3 nucleotides are TGTGCCAGCTCCCTTCAGGTATCGCCGGGGAATGAGCAGTTCTTC. Its protein is CASSLQVSPGNEQFF. The V call is TRBV18, the J call TRBJ2-1, with D possibly matching TRBD2 (5 bases). This CDR3 is 15 amino acids long. Germline V gene data show CDR1 as KGHSH and CDR2 as LQKENI. V was cut by 6 bases and J by 7 bases, with 19 bases left in between.

The V and J genes are TRBV30 and TRBJ1-5; D possibly corresponds to TRBD1 (6 bases). The V end lost 0 bases, the J end lost 4 bases, and 13 bases lay between the germline ends. The germline gives CDR1 GTSNPN, CDR2 SVGIG (reference sequence). This CDR3 has 15 residues. This CDR3 reads CAWSVRGGGNQPQHF. The DNA of the CDR3 is TGTGCCTGGAGTGTACGAGGGGGGGGGAATCAGCCCCAGCATTTT.

The chain links TRBV5-1 to TRBJ2-7; D is unresolved. The V gene's germline CDR1 is SGHRS and CDR2 YFSETQ. This CDR3 is built from 14 residues. V was pared by 0 bases and J by 2 bases, with 9 bases between. CDR3 coding DNA: TGCGCCAGCAGCTTGGAGTCTAGTACCTACGAGCAGTACTTC. This translates into CASSLESSTYEQYF.

The chain has TRBV6-6 and TRBJ1-2, with 8 bases lining up with TRBD1. V trimming: 6 bases; J trimming: 6 bases; junction bases outside the gene matches: 9. The germline gives CDR1 MNHNY, CDR2 SVGAGI (reference sequence). This CDR3 contains 14 residues. CDR3 in DNA: TGTGCCAGCAGCCCACCCGGGACAGGAAATGGCTACACCTTC. Protein: CASSPPGTGNGYTF.

The rearrangement uses TRBV19 and TRBJ2-3; D ambiguous. CDR3 length: 15 amino acids. In germline, CDR1 is LNHDA, CDR2 SQIVND (reference sequence). With 6 bases removed from V and 1 base from J, the gap between germline ends came to 14 bases. The CDR3 region is CASRKSGAGTDTQYF. The DNA for the CDR3 is TGTGCCAGTAGAAAATCTGGAGCTGGCACAGATACGCAGTATTTT.

The rearrangement links TRBV12-5 to TRBJ1-2, with 12 bases aligning to TRBD1. The CDR3 is 16 amino acids. Germline V CDR1 and CDR2: LGHNT, FRNRAP. V trimming: 5 bases; J trimming: 4 bases; junction bases outside the gene matches: 8. CDR3: CASGIGTGGYSYGYTF. CDR3 bases: TGTGCTAGTGGTATAGGGACAGGGGGCTATAGCTATGGCTACACCTTC.

The chain has TRBV28 and TRBJ1-2, with 12 bases that match TRBD1. The CDR3 is 15 amino acids. Germline CDR1 and CDR2: MDHEN and SYDVKM. The V and J ends lost 2 bases and 8 bases, in that order; junction bases with no gene match: 6. Here the CDR3 reads CASSLGGTGGDGYTF. The CDR3 nucleotides are TGTGCCAGCAGTTTAGGTGGGACAGGGGGCGACGGCTACACCTTC.

This rearrangement joins TRBV18 to TRBJ2-3; 8 positions agree with TRBD2. V dropped 3 bases and J dropped 3; count of bases not matched to a gene: 14. Germline V gene data show CDR1 as KGHSH and CDR2 as LQKENI. This CDR3 has 18 amino acids. The CDR3 loop is CASSPQQRVSGITDTQYF. The CDR3 nucleotides read TGTGCCAGCTCACCCCAACAAAGGGTTAGCGGGATAACAGATACGCAGTATTTT.

The chain couples TRBV7-6 to TRBJ1-6; D might be TRBD1 (6 bases). There are 15 residues in the CDR3. Germline V CDR1 and CDR2: SGHVS, FNYEAQ. V dropped 5 bases and J dropped 0 bases, with 8 bases sitting between them. This CDR3 is CASSVGGSYNSPLHF. The CDR3 coding sequence is TGTGCCAGCAGCGTAGGGGGCTCCTATAATTCACCCCTCCACTTT.

The gene calls are TRBV5-1 and TRBJ2-1; 14 bases agree with TRBD2. CDR1 and CDR2 (germline): SGHRS, YFSETQ. CDR3 length: 21 amino acids. Germline trimming cut 4 bases from V and 3 bases from J; bases unmatched to any gene: 18. The CDR3 DNA is TGCGCCAGCAGCACGGGGCCCTCCGGGACTAGCGGGGGACCCAACTACAATGAGCAGTTCTTC. Translation: CASSTGPSGTSGGPNYNEQFF.

In regard to this clone: Other nucleotide sequences in the sample specify the same CDR3. The chain couples TRBV6-5 to TRBJ1-2, with D uncertain. This CDR3 has 11 amino acids. Looked up from germline, CDR1 is MNHEY and CDR2 is SVGAGI. The V gene lost 2 bases and the J gene lost 8 bases, with 6 bases spanning the gap. The DNA for the CDR3 is TGTGCCAGCAGTTACGGGAGAGGCTACACCTTC. This translates into CASSYGRGYTF.

V gene TRBV5-1 combines with J gene TRBJ1-2; D perhaps matches TRBD1 (6 bases). The CDR3 spans 15 residues. CDR1 and CDR2 from the germline V gene are SGHRS and YFSETQ. V gave up 0 bases and J gave up 8 bases, with 17 bases separating them. CDR3 sequence reads: CASSLATTGDGGYTF. CDR3 nucleotide sequence: TGCGCCAGCAGCTTGGCCACGACAGGAGACGGCGGCTACACCTTC.

V is TRBV28 and J is TRBJ2-7; TRBD2 might be the D (5 bases). V was clipped by 6 bases and J by 3 bases, with 9 bases between them. The CDR3 sequence is 12 residues long. Per the germline V gene, CDR1 is MDHEN and CDR2 is SYDVKM. CDR3: CASRGVLYEQYF. The CDR3 region has the DNA TGTGCCAGCAGGGGAGTTCTCTACGAGCAGTACTTC.

CDR3 sequence: CASSPPWGAGNTEAFF. The CDR3 DNA reads TGTGCCAGCTCACCACCGTGGGGGGCTGGGAACACTGAAGCTTTCTTT. V gene TRBV18 combines with J gene TRBJ1-1, with D perhaps TRBD1 (6 bases). There are 16 residues in the CDR3. The V end was cut by 0 bases, the J end by 1 base, with 12 bases between. Germline CDR1 and CDR2: KGHSH and LQKENI.

The genes are TRBV9 and TRBJ2-3; D tentatively fits TRBD1 or TRBD2 (5 bases each). Germline CDR1 is SGDLS and CDR2 is YYNGEE. The CDR3 consists of 15 residues. The V end was cut by 4 bases, the J end by 1 base, with 13 bases between. The DNA of the CDR3 is TGTGCCAGCAGCCAACTAGTGGGGGGCACAGATACGCAGTATTTT. It translates to CASSQLVGGTDTQYF.

The chain uses TRBV5-5 and TRBJ2-7, with D possibly being TRBD2 (6 bases). The CDR3 has 14 residues. V dropped 4 bases and J dropped 5 bases, with 16 bases sitting between them. Germline values: CDR1 SGHKS, CDR2 YYEKEE (reference sequence). The CDR3 bases are TGTGCCAGCAGCCGTCTGGGCAGGGAGGACGAGCAGTACTTC. Its translation is CASSRLGREDEQYF. The variable domain in full, with the rest retrieved from reference TRBV5-5 and TRBJ2-7, is DAGVTQSPTHLIKTRGQQVTLRCSPISGHKSVSWYQQVLGQGPQFIFQYYEKEERGRGNFPDRFSARQFPNYSSELNVNALLLGDSALYLCASSRLGREDEQYFGPGTRLTVT.

The chain links TRBV28 to TRBJ2-3; 9 positions match TRBD1. The trim removed 6 bases at V and 3 bases at J, leaving 10 bases unmatched. The CDR3 sequence is 16 residues long. Germline CDR1 is MDHEN and CDR2 is SYDVKM. The CDR3 reads CASSPHAGQGTDTQYF. CDR3 nucleotides: TGTGCCAGCAGCCCCCACGCCGGACAGGGGACAGATACGCAGTATTTT.

This chain joins TRBV7-2 and TRBJ2-5; unclear D gene. The germline V gene encodes CDR1 SGHTA and CDR2 FQGNSA. This CDR3 comprises 16 residues. Trimming removed 0 bases at V and 1 base at J, with 12 bases between. CDR3 region: CASSLATAWSQETQYF. CDR3 sequence (DNA): TGTGCCAGCAGCTTAGCCACAGCATGGTCCCAAGAGACCCAGTACTTC. The full variable domain, with the rest looked up from reference TRBV7-2 and TRBJ2-5, is GAGVSQSPSNKVTEKGKDVELRCDPISGHTALYWYRQSLGQGLEFLIYFQGNSAPDKSGLPSDRFSAERTGGSVSTLTIQRTQQEDSAVYLCASSLATAWSQETQYFGPGTRLLVL.

The chain's CDR3 is CASSLLGGGGTEAFF. CDR3 coding DNA: TGTGCCAGCAGTTTACTGGGGGGCGGGGGCACTGAAGCTTTCTTT. The chain is built from TRBV27 and TRBJ1-1, with D possibly matching TRBD1 (6 bases). Germline V gene data show CDR1 as MNHEY and CDR2 as SMNVEV (reference sequence). V was trimmed by 2 bases and J by 4 bases, leaving 14 bases between them. The CDR3 sequence is 15 residues long.

This rearrangement joins TRBV6-6 to TRBJ2-4; TRBD2 matches at 10 bases. From germline, CDR1 is MNHNY and CDR2 SVGAGI (reference sequence). V dropped 5 bases and J dropped 4; count of bases not matched to a gene: 2. CDR3 length: 14 amino acids. In DNA form, the CDR3 reads TGTGCCAGCAGTCTTAGCGGGGGGAAAAACATTCAGTACTTC. This gives the protein CASSLSGGKNIQYF.

The chain couples TRBV27 to TRBJ2-5; D may match TRBD1 or TRBD2 (5 bases each). The CDR3 covers 14 residues. The ends were cut back, 5 bases at V and 1 base at J, with 11 bases in the middle. Germline values: CDR1 MNHEY, CDR2 SMNVEV (reference sequence). CDR3 coding DNA: TGTGCCAGCAGTCACCGGGACGGCCAAGAGACCCAGTACTTC. Amino acid sequence: CASSHRDGQETQYF.

The chain is built from TRBV9 and TRBJ2-2; maybe TRBD2 (5 bases). V was cut by 5 bases and J by 2 bases, with 10 bases left in between. This CDR3 has 14 residues. CDR1 is SGDLS, CDR2 YYNGEE, per germline. CDR3 bases: TGTGCCAGCAGTATGGGAGCTAACACCGGGGAGCTGTTTTTT. It translates to CASSMGANTGELFF.

V and J are TRBV2 and TRBJ1-4, with D uncertain. CDR1 SNHLY and CDR2 FYNNEI come from the germline V gene. The V end lost 4 bases, the J end lost 10 bases, and 16 bases lay between the germline ends. This CDR3 is 14 amino acids long. This CDR3 reads CASSGAVLRLKLFF. In nucleotides, the CDR3 is TGTGCCAGCAGTGGGGCAGTCCTAAGGTTAAAACTGTTTTTT. Complete variable domain (other parts from reference TRBV2 and TRBJ1-4): EPEVTQTPSHQVTQMGQEVILRCVPISNHLYFYWYRQILGQKVEFLVSFYNNEISEKSEIFDDQFSVERPDGSNFTLKIRSTKLEDSAMYFCASSGAVLRLKLFFGSGTQLSVL.

The V gene is TRBV28, the J gene TRBJ2-7, with TRBD1 matching over 7 bases. The CDR3 loop spans 17 amino acids. V lost 4 bases, J lost 7 bases, and 19 bases stayed unmatched. CDR1 and CDR2 (germline): MDHEN, SYDVKM. CDR3 nucleotides: TGTGCCAGCAGTTCCCGAAGGGGGCAGCGCAGGGGGTGGGAGCAGTACTTC. Amino acid sequence: CASSSRRGQRRGWEQYF.

The J gene is TRBJ1-4, the V gene TRBV6-6; 9 nucleotides match TRBD1. Unmatched junction bases numbered 12, after V lost 6 bases and J lost 7 bases. Germline V lookup: CDR1 MNHNY, CDR2 SVGAGI (reference sequence). This CDR3 is built from 16 residues. CDR3 region: CASRATGGGTGEKLFF. CDR3 bases: TGTGCCAGCAGAGCTACAGGGGGCGGCACCGGTGAAAAACTGTTTTTT.